This T cell receptor beta chain was captured by sequencing in a study of T cell changes during pregnancy in multiple sclerosis. Measured with immunoSEQ multiplex PCR; TCRdb has only the in-frame clones, and not every one. The repertoire holds more than 70,000 clones, roughly 92% seen once, with less than 2.5% in the top ten. CDR1 SGHAT and CDR2 FQDESV come from the germline V gene (reference sequence). The CDR3 is 18 amino acids. Trimming shortened V by 5 bases and J by 8 bases, and 28 bases separated the two germline ends. The sample in question was peripheral blood, obtained before pregnancy. The clonotype originates from a female donor with multiple sclerosis, enrolled in a pregnancy study. The chain uses TRBV11-1 and TRBJ2-1; possible D gene TRBD2, 6 bases. This chain's CDR3 is CASSQNAWDFPTAYEQFF. The CDR3 nucleotides read TGTGCCAGCAGCCAAAACGCCTGGGACTTCCCAACTGCTTATGAGCAGTTCTTC.